These 21 T cell receptor beta chains originate from one sample sequenced in a study of Tregs in tolerant kidney transplant recipients. Recipients received nonmyeloablative bone marrow transplants from related graft donors, with transient mixed chimerism. The table came from immunoSEQ multiplex PCR; TCRdb's copy has only in-frame clones and leaves some out. Its table lists about 31,000 clones. Sequencing was performed on CD4+ T cells from blood (PBMCs), taken 24 months after the transplant. Source of these receptors: a human patient who received a combined kidney and bone marrow transplant. Part of the T cell pool may stem from the graft donor.

In the case of this clone: The read falls 3 residues short of the CDR3 end, and the missing part is taken from the germline J gene. The V and J genes are TRBV2 and TRBJ1-4, with D possibly being TRBD1 (6 bases). The germline V and J ends were trimmed by 6 bases and 5 bases, with 16 bases remaining between them. This CDR3 contains 15 residues. Germline V gene lookup returns CDR1 SNHLY and CDR2 FYNNEI. Partial CDR3 DNA: TGTGCCAGCAGAGAACAGGGAGGGAGAAATGAAAAA. It codes for CASREQGGRNEK. The whole CDR3 protein is CASREQGGRNEKLFF.

For this clone: Read coverage stops 3 residues before the CDR3 terminus; the germline J gene supplies the remainder. The V gene is TRBV7-3, the J gene TRBJ2-1, with a weak D call TRBD2 (6 bases). The germline V gene encodes CDR1 SGHTA and CDR2 FQGTGA. V lost 5 bases and J lost 1, with 12 bases in between. This CDR3 contains 15 residues. The CDR3 loop reads CASSPIAVSYNEQFF. Partial CDR3 DNA: TGTGCCAGCAGCCCCATAGCGGTTTCCTACAATGAG.

Note on this clone: The CDR3 end falls 3 residues outside the read, so it is completed with the germline J gene. The chain couples TRBV30 to TRBJ1-5, with 9 bases aligning to TRBD1. The CDR3 has 13 amino acids. Germline V gene lookup returns CDR1 GTSNPN and CDR2 SVGIG (reference sequence). CDR3 in amino acids: CAWATGGSGPQHF. Incomplete CDR3 DNA: TGTGCCTGGGCTACAGGGGGCTCAGGTCCC.

In the case of this clone: With the read ending 3 residues before the CDR3 end, the germline J gene is used to fill in that end. This chain joins TRBV18 and TRBJ1-1; maybe TRBD1 (6 bases). The CDR3 sequence is 15 residues long. In germline, CDR1 is KGHSH, CDR2 LQKENI. V lost 2 bases and J lost 2, with 12 bases in between. CDR3 region: CASSPSAGANTEAFF. The sequenced CDR3 bases are TGTGCCAGCTCACCAAGCGCAGGGGCAAACACTGAA.

A remark on this clone: The read comes to an end 3 residues before the CDR3 does, leaving the germline J gene to fill in the end. The V and J genes are TRBV29-1 and TRBJ2-5; tentatively, D is TRBD1 (5 bases). The germline CDR1 and CDR2 sequences are SQVTM and ANQGSEA. The CDR3 has 13 residues. Trimming pared 3 bases from V and 2 bases from J, leaving 10 bases between. The CDR3 bases that were read are TGCAGCGTTGAGGGGCATTGGCAAGAGACC. Translating it yields CSVEGHWQET. The whole CDR3 sequence reads CSVEGHWQETQYF.

A note on this clone: With the read ending 3 residues before the CDR3 end, the germline J gene is used to fill in that end. The gene calls are TRBV7-2 and TRBJ1-2; D is unresolved. V lost 2 bases to trimming and J lost 5 bases, with 12 bases between them. CDR1 is SGHTA and CDR2 is FQGNSA in the germline V gene. The CDR3 extends over 14 amino acids. CDR3 bases read: TGTGCCAGCAGCTTATTCGGGGTACGGTATGGC. Translation: CASSLFGVRYG. The CDR3 as a whole reads CASSLFGVRYGYTF.

Comments on this clone: The sequenced fragment ends 3 residues before the CDR3 boundary, so the rest is inferred from the germline J gene. V is TRBV20-1 and J is TRBJ2-3; D gene uncertain. Germline assignment: CDR1 DFQATT and CDR2 SNEGSKA (reference sequence). The CDR3 runs to 13 residues. V lost 1 base to trimming and J lost 2 bases, with 7 bases between them. The CDR3 loop reads CSARVTATDTQYF. The covered CDR3 bases are TGCAGTGCTAGAGTAACTGCCACAGATACG.

Comment on this clone: The read stops 3 residues short of the end of the CDR3; the missing end is completed from the germline J gene. The chain carries TRBV19 and TRBJ2-5; D is perhaps TRBD1 or TRBD2 (7 bases each). Trimming removed 4 bases from V and 5 bases from J, with 17 bases in between. CDR1 and CDR2 from the germline V gene are LNHDA and SQIVND (reference sequence). This CDR3 is built from 15 residues. The CDR3 bases that were read are TGTGCCAGTAGTAGAGGGGAGGGGGCTAGGGAGACC. Translating gives CASSRGEGARET. The entire CDR3 protein is CASSRGEGARETQYF.

A word on this clone: The read is 3 residues too short to cover the CDR3 end, so that end is filled in from the germline J gene. The gene calls are TRBV29-1 and TRBJ2-5; 9 bases align to TRBD2. Germline trimming cut 4 bases from V and 5 bases from J; bases unmatched to any gene: 2. The CDR3 is made up of 12 amino acids. The germline CDR1 and CDR2 sequences are SQVTM and ANQGSEA. The CDR3 loop is CSVGAGGETQYF. Partial CDR3 DNA: TGCAGCGTTGGGGCGGGAGGGGAGACC.

As regards this clone: Read sequence stops 3 residues before the CDR3 end, and the germline J gene provides the missing end. J is TRBJ1-1 and V is TRBV6-2 or TRBV6-3; the D is unclear. The germline V gene has CDR1 MNHEY and CDR2 SVGEGT. Trimming cost V 2 bases and J 6 bases, with 13 bases left between them. The CDR3 extends over 14 amino acids. CDR3 DNA, as far as it was read: TGTGCCAGCAGTTACCGTTTCGGAGGGCCTGAA. Protein product: CASSYRFGGPE. From start to end, the CDR3 is CASSYRFGGPEAFF.

With respect to this clone: With the read ending 3 residues before the CDR3 end, the germline J gene is used to fill in that end. The gene calls are TRBV6-2 or TRBV6-3 and TRBJ2-2; 9 positions match TRBD1. There are 13 residues in the CDR3. With V trimmed by 9 bases and J by 4 bases, 3 bases remained unmatched. Germline V gene sequence: CDR1 MNHEY, CDR2 SVGEGT. Incomplete CDR3 DNA: TGTGCCAGGGGGGACAGGGTCACCGGGGAG. As protein: CARGDRVTGE. The whole CDR3 protein is CARGDRVTGELFF.

Concerning this clone itself: The read gets to within 3 residues of the CDR3 end, and the germline J gene fills in the rest. The rearrangement joins TRBV19 to TRBJ1-5, with 9 bases lining up with TRBD1. J lost 6 bases, V lost 9 bases, and 12 bases had no gene match. Germline V lookup: CDR1 LNHDA, CDR2 SQIVND (reference sequence). CDR3 length: 15 residues. Partial CDR3 DNA: TGTGCCAGCAGAGGCTACAGGGGGCAAGGTCAGCCC. As protein: CASRGYRGQGQP. The complete CDR3 sequence is CASRGYRGQGQPQHF. Drawing the rest from reference TRBV19 and TRBJ1-5, the complete variable domain is DGGITQSPKYLFRKEGQNVTLSCEQNLNHDAMYWYRQDPGQGLRLIYYSQIVNDFQKGDIAEGYSVSREKKESFPLTVTSAQKNPTAFYLCASRGYRGQGQPQHFGDGTRLSIL.

In terms of frequency, this clone is medium-sized. The read ends 3 residues early relative to the CDR3; the germline J gene fills the gap. The chain recombines TRBV13 with TRBJ2-2; 7 bases are shared with TRBD2. This CDR3 has 16 amino acids. CDR1 is PRHDT and CDR2 is FYEKMQ in the germline V gene (reference sequence). V was clipped by 1 base and J by 4 bases; unmatched bases: 6. Partial CDR3 DNA: TGTGCCAGCAGCTTAGCTGGGACTATAGGCACCGGGGAG. Its protein product is CASSLAGTIGTGE. The whole CDR3 sequence reads CASSLAGTIGTGELFF.

With respect to this clone: One junction end does not reproduce the germline sequence, and a read error may be involved. The sequenced fragment ends 3 residues before the CDR3 boundary, so the rest is inferred from the germline J gene. The chain carries TRBV4-2 and TRBJ2-1; 7 bases are shared with TRBD2. The CDR3 spans 16 residues. Per the germline V gene, CDR1 is LGHNA and CDR2 is YNFKEQ. CDR3 DNA (partial): TGCGCCAGCAGCCAAGGTCTAGCGGAAACCTACAATGAG. Encoded protein: CASSQGLAETYNE. The CDR3 reads in full as CASSQGLAETYNEQFF.

Concerning this clone itself: Read data end 3 residues before the CDR3 end; the end is taken from the germline J gene. V and J are TRBV5-1 and TRBJ2-1; maybe TRBD2 (6 bases). Germline V gene lookup returns CDR1 SGHRS and CDR2 YFSETQ. The V end lost 1 base, the J end lost 1 base, and 9 bases lay between the germline ends. The CDR3 is 15 amino acids. The sequenced part of the CDR3 DNA is TGCGCCAGCAGCTTGAATAGCGGTTCCTACAATGAG. Encoded protein: CASSLNSGSYNE. The entire CDR3 sequence reads CASSLNSGSYNEQFF.

On this clone: The CDR3 end is not reached by the read, which stops 3 residues before it; the germline J gene fills it in. V usage is TRBV20-1 and J usage is TRBJ2-5; the D gene is possibly TRBD1 (5 bases). From germline, CDR1 is DFQATT and CDR2 SNEGSKA (reference sequence). This CDR3 has 12 amino acids. The ends were cut back, 1 base at V and 3 bases at J, with 6 bases in the middle. The CDR3 DNA, read in part, is TGCAGTGCTAGAGCAGGGAAAGAGACC. The encoded protein is CSARAGKET. The CDR3, in full, reads CSARAGKETQYF.

To note about this clone: The read terminates 3 residues ahead of where the CDR3 ends, so the germline J gene completes it. The V gene is TRBV20-1, the J gene TRBJ2-3; 11 bases map to TRBD2. CDR1 DFQATT and CDR2 SNEGSKA come from the germline V gene (reference sequence). V was clipped by 2 bases and J by 5 bases; unmatched bases: 0. This CDR3 is built from 13 residues. The CDR3 DNA, read in part, is TGCAGTGCTAGACTAGCGGGAGGAGATACG. Amino acids: CSARLAGGDT. In full, the CDR3 reads CSARLAGGDTQYF.

Of note for this clone: The read falls 3 residues short of the CDR3 end, and the missing part is taken from the germline J gene. The chain is built from TRBV2 and TRBJ2-3; TRBD2 aligns across 9 bases. The CDR3 is 16 residues long. V trimming: 6 bases; J trimming: 2 bases; junction bases outside the gene matches: 9. The germline gives CDR1 SNHLY, CDR2 FYNNEI. This CDR3 reads CASRILLAGHTDTQYF. Partial CDR3 DNA: TGTGCCAGCAGAATCCTCCTAGCGGGACACACAGATACG.

On this clone itself: The read gets to within 3 residues of the CDR3 end, and the germline J gene fills in the rest. V usage is TRBV29-1 and J usage is TRBJ1-5; 8 bases fit TRBD1. Per the germline V gene, CDR1 is SQVTM and CDR2 is ANQGSEA. Trimming took 7 bases from V and 2 from J; bases not matched to a gene: 7. The CDR3 totals 14 residues. The CDR3 is CSATTGVGNQPQHF. The CDR3 DNA, read in part, is TGCAGCGCTACGACAGGGGTTGGCAATCAGCCC.

Notes on this clone: The read is 3 residues too short to cover the CDR3 end, so that end is filled in from the germline J gene. V and J are TRBV4-1 and TRBJ1-6; TRBD1 might be the D (6 bases). V was trimmed by 3 bases and J by 9 bases, leaving 12 bases between them. CDR1 and CDR2 from the germline V gene are MGHRA and YSYEKL. This CDR3 has 14 residues. The CDR3 bases that were read are TGCGCCAGCAGCCAGTCAGGGGAGAGTTCACCC. This translates into CASSQSGESSP. Given in full, the CDR3 is CASSQSGESSPLHF.

About this clone: The read ends 3 residues before the CDR3 terminus; that terminus is restored from the germline J gene. The chain couples TRBV18 to TRBJ2-1, with 8 bases matching TRBD2. The CDR3 runs 14 residues. The junction had 0 bases not matched to a gene; V was cut back by 4 bases and J by 1 base. Germline V CDR1 and CDR2: KGHSH, LQKENI. CDR3 DNA, as far as it was read: TGTGCCAGCTCACAGCGGGAGTCCTACAATGAG. Encoded protein: CASSQRESYNE. The whole CDR3 protein is CASSQRESYNEQFF.